This T cell receptor (beta chain) originates from a study of OX40 agonist ivuxolimab in advanced cancers. Overall study context: Patients receiving dose escalation had hepatocellular carcinoma, melanoma, renal cell or head and neck cancer. A mean age of about 56 years, range 23 to 79, was recorded, and approximately 85% were male. A history of anti-PD-1, anti-PD-L1 or anti-CTLA-4 therapy was acceptable, and about 37% had some.

The V and J ends lost 5 bases and 2 bases respectively, with 11 bases between them. Germline assignment: CDR1 SGHVS and CDR2 FNYEAQ. The CDR3 length is 14 residues. Profiling relied on immunoSEQ multiplex PCR, and the TCRdb table lists in-frame clones only, not all of them. Altogether about 98,000 clones are present, 88% being singletons, with the ten largest covering about 0.8%. The V gene is TRBV7-6, the J gene TRBJ2-3; D is uncertain. The source is an adult with an advanced solid tumor such as melanoma, head and neck, liver or kidney cancer. Sequencing was performed on CD4+ or CD8+ T cells sorted from blood, taken in a trial of the OX40 agonist ivuxolimab. The CDR3 region is CASSLYPNTDTQYF. The DNA for the CDR3 is TGTGCCAGCAGCCTCTACCCGAACACAGATACGCAGTATTTT.